Each of the 4 T cell receptor beta chains below was sequenced from the same sample in a study of patients and donors after allogeneic stem cell transplantation. TCRdb redid the calling of the RT-PCR reads with MiXCR, one entry per CDR3 protein. Of about 150,000 distinct CDR3 sequences listed, about two fifths are singletons. Sequencing was carried out using blood, either unsorted or a sorted T cell fraction (not recorded which). The receptors derive from a human donor who was either an allogeneic HSCT recipient or a stem cell or donor lymphocyte infusion donor (not recorded which). It is not recorded whose cells these are; they may come from a transplant donor.

This chain uses TRBV12-3 or TRBV12-4 with TRBJ2-1; 7 bases line up with TRBD2. This CDR3 contains 11 residues. V dropped 8 bases and J dropped 6; count of bases not matched to a gene: 1. DNA of the CDR3: TGTGCCAGCGGGGGGGGCAATGAGCAGTTCTTC. This codes for CASGGGNEQFF.

The chain employs TRBV28 and TRBJ1-1, with 9 bases fitting TRBD1. Per the germline V gene, CDR1 is MDHEN and CDR2 is SYDVKM. The ends lost 5 bases at V and 5 bases at J; junction bases unmatched: 6. This CDR3 spans 14 amino acids. CDR3 DNA sequence: TGTGCCAGCAGTCCACAGGGGGCTAATACTGAAGCTTTCTTT. Its protein is CASSPQGANTEAFF.

This sequence joins TRBV15 and TRBJ1-2; TRBD1 is a possible D gene (5 bases). Germline CDR1 is LNHNV and CDR2 is YYDKDF (reference sequence). This CDR3 is built from 16 residues. Trimming left V 3 bases short and J 4 bases short, with 18 bases between. For the CDR3, the DNA is TGTGCCACCAGCAGGGGAAAGAGGCAGGGAGGCTATGGCTACACCTTC. Its protein is CATSRGKRQGGYGYTF.

V usage is TRBV12-3 or TRBV12-4 and J usage is TRBJ1-4, with no clear D. V was pared by 4 bases and J by 0 bases, with 6 bases between. The CDR3 has 14 amino acids. This chain's CDR3 is CASSYIATNEKLFF. DNA for the CDR3: TGTGCCAGCAGTTACATCGCAACTAATGAAAAACTGTTTTTT.